Following are 21 T cell receptor beta chains from one sample sequenced in a study of CD8 T cells in ankylosing spondylitis. TCRdb fed the 5' RACE reads into MiXCR, producing one record per CDR3 protein. The sample includes about 160,000 distinct CDR3 sequences, approximately 10% of them seen just once. The sample comprised blood, either unsorted or a sorted T cell fraction (not recorded which). The source of these receptors is a female donor with ankylosing spondylitis or in good health (not recorded which).

The genes are TRBV3-1 and TRBJ2-1; D is ambiguous. Between the trimmed V and J ends, which lost 4 bases and 2 bases, there was a span of 12 bases. CDR1 is LGHDT, CDR2 YNNKEL, per germline (reference sequence). CDR3 length: 15 residues. This CDR3 is CASSPTTAPYNEQFF. Written as DNA, the CDR3 is TGTGCCAGCAGCCCCACAACCGCCCCCTACAATGAGCAGTTCTTC.

The V call is TRBV24-1, the J call TRBJ2-1, with TRBD1 matching over 7 bases. Germline assignment: CDR1 KGHDR and CDR2 SFDVKD. There are 17 residues in the CDR3. J gave up 0 bases and V 2 bases, and 6 bases lay outside the gene matches. This CDR3 is CATSDSYRGDSYNEQFF. In nucleotides, the CDR3 is TGTGCCACCAGTGATTCATACAGGGGAGACTCCTACAATGAGCAGTTCTTC.

This clonotype was seen at least ten times. The rearrangement links TRBV12-3 or TRBV12-4 to TRBJ2-3; 9 bases match TRBD2. There are 14 residues in the CDR3. J gave up 8 bases and V 5 bases, and 8 bases lay outside the gene matches. The CDR3 sequence is CASSEGSGRSTQYF. CDR3 in DNA: TGTGCCAGCAGTGAGGGTAGCGGGAGATCTACGCAGTATTTT.

In its sample, this clonotype was seen many times. The chain carries TRBV28 and TRBJ2-7; D gene uncertain. CDR1 is MDHEN, CDR2 SYDVKM, per germline. CDR3 length: 13 residues. The germline V and J ends were trimmed by 5 bases and 5 bases, with 13 bases remaining between them. DNA of the CDR3: TGTGCCAGCAGTAGGGCGGACCAGGACGAGCAGTACTTC. It translates to CASSRADQDEQYF. The whole variable domain, filled in from reference TRBV28 and TRBJ2-7, reads DVKVTQSSRYLVKRTGEKVFLECVQDMDHENMFWYRQDPGLGLRLIYFSYDVKMKEKGDIPEGYSVSREKKERFSLILESASTNQTSMYLCASSRADQDEQYFGPGTRLTVT.

The chain links TRBV6-5 to TRBJ2-1, with TRBD2 identical over 8 bases. V shed 2 bases and J 7 bases; nucleotides not matched to a gene: 4. The length of the CDR3 is 14 residues. Per germline, CDR1 MNHEY and CDR2 SVGAGI. CDR3 in amino acids: CASSYNSGTNEQFF. The CDR3 coding sequence is TGTGCCAGCAGTTACAATAGCGGGACTAATGAGCAGTTCTTC.

The chain joins TRBV9 to TRBJ2-1; D is ambiguous. V lost 0 bases and J 7 bases, leaving 11 bases between the germline ends. CDR1 is SGDLS, CDR2 YYNGEE, per germline. This CDR3 region has 14 residues. CDR3 region: CASSVDLSRNEQFF. CDR3 sequence (DNA): TGTGCCAGCAGCGTAGATTTAAGCAGGAATGAGCAGTTCTTC. Using reference TRBV9 and TRBJ2-1 for the parts outside the CDR3, the full variable domain is DSGVTQTPKHLITATGQRVTLRCSPRSGDLSVYWYQQSLDQGLQFLIQYYNGEERAKGNILERFSAQQFPDLHSELNLSSLELGDSALYFCASSVDLSRNEQFFGPGTRLTVL.

The rearrangement uses TRBV20-1 and TRBJ2-4, with TRBD2 matching over 8 bases. This CDR3 comprises 16 residues. V was clipped by 1 base and J by 0 bases; unmatched bases: 5. In germline, CDR1 is DFQATT, CDR2 SNEGSKA (reference sequence). CDR3 DNA: TGCAGTGCTAGAGTGACTAGCGAGATAGCCAAAAACATTCAGTACTTC. Translating gives CSARVTSEIAKNIQYF.

This clonotype has just a few counts. The CDR3 region is CATSRYQGNQPQHF. The CDR3 nucleotides are TGTGCCACCAGCAGGTACCAGGGAAATCAGCCCCAGCATTTT. The gene calls are TRBV15 and TRBJ1-5; tentatively, D is TRBD1 (5 bases). CDR3 length: 14 residues. Between the trimmed V and J ends, which lost 3 bases and 4 bases, there was a span of 10 bases. The germline CDR1 and CDR2 sequences are LNHNV and YYDKDF (reference sequence).

The V call is TRBV7-9, the J call TRBJ2-1; 8 nucleotides match TRBD2. This CDR3 has 16 amino acids. Germline values: CDR1 SEHNR, CDR2 FQNEAQ (reference sequence). The V and J ends lost 3 bases and 8 bases, in that order; junction bases with no gene match: 12. The CDR3 bases are TGTGCCAGCAGCTTTGCGGGAGGCCCCACCGGGGATGAGCAGTTCTTC. Its protein is CASSFAGGPTGDEQFF.

In its sample, this clonotype was seen a few times. The chain employs TRBV6-5 and TRBJ2-1, with 11 bases matching TRBD2. The CDR3 sequence is 15 residues long. Germline V gene data show CDR1 as MNHEY and CDR2 as SVGAGI. V trimming: 2 bases; J trimming: 10 bases; junction bases outside the gene matches: 7. The CDR3 DNA reads as TGTGCCAGCAGTTACGTCCCTAGCGGGAGGCAAGAGCAGTTCTTC. As protein: CASSYVPSGRQEQFF.

The chain carries TRBV5-6 and TRBJ2-5; D is tentatively TRBD1 or TRBD2 (5 bases each). This CDR3 is built from 13 residues. Trimming stripped 4 bases from V and 2 bases from J, with 9 bases between. Germline lookup yields CDR1 SGHDT and CDR2 YYEEEE. The CDR3 nucleotides are TGTGCCAGCAGCCACTGGGGGCAAGAGACCCAGTACTTC. This encodes CASSHWGQETQYF.

This clonotype was observed a handful of times. This chain uses TRBV20-1 with TRBJ2-5, with D unclear. V lost 0 bases, J lost 5 bases, and 13 bases lay in between. CDR1 is DFQATT and CDR2 is SNEGSKA in the germline V gene (reference sequence). The CDR3 is 14 amino acids. This CDR3 reads CSARDRLGRETQYF. CDR3 in DNA: TGCAGTGCTAGAGATAGGCTAGGCCGGGAGACCCAGTACTTC.

This clonotype was observed a few times. J is TRBJ2-1 and V is TRBV11-2, with D possibly matching TRBD1 (5 bases). There are 16 residues in the CDR3. In germline, CDR1 is SGHAT, CDR2 FQNNGV. The V gene lost 3 bases and the J gene lost 8 bases, with 20 bases spanning the gap. CDR3 sequence: CASSFIPVGKGHEQFF. DNA of the CDR3: TGTGCCAGCAGCTTCATCCCCGTCGGAAAGGGGCATGAGCAGTTCTTC.

This clonotype was counted ten times or more. The V call is TRBV12-3 or TRBV12-4, the J call TRBJ2-5; 7 bases match TRBD2. The CDR3 is made up of 14 amino acids. V shed 1 base and J 4 bases; nucleotides not matched to a gene: 3. The CDR3 nucleotides read TGTGCCAGCAGTTTAGTAACGGGAGGAGAGACCCAGTACTTC. This encodes CASSLVTGGETQYF.

The chain carries TRBV7-9 and TRBJ2-2; no reliable D call. Germline V CDR1 and CDR2: SEHNR, FQNEAQ (reference sequence). The CDR3 has 13 residues. The V end was cut by 5 bases, the J end by 2 bases, with 6 bases between. CDR3 loop: CASSHFNTGELFF. CDR3 DNA: TGTGCCAGCAGCCACTTTAACACCGGGGAGCTGTTTTTT.

This clonotype has only a few counts. V and J are TRBV7-8 and TRBJ2-3; D is unresolved. The V end was cut by 2 bases, the J end by 1 base, with 13 bases between. The CDR3 is made up of 16 amino acids. Germline V gene data show CDR1 as SGHVS and CDR2 as FQNEAQ. The CDR3 region is CASSLRLMAGTDTQYF. DNA of the CDR3: TGTGCCAGCAGCTTACGGTTAATGGCAGGCACAGATACGCAGTATTTT.

This clonotype was picked up a small number of times. The chain carries TRBV28 and TRBJ2-1; D call uncertain. The V gene lost 6 bases and the J gene lost 6 bases, with 15 bases spanning the gap. Germline values: CDR1 MDHEN, CDR2 SYDVKM. This CDR3 contains 14 residues. CDR3 in amino acids: CASRETGRSNEQFF. The CDR3 DNA reads TGTGCCAGCAGGGAGACTGGTCGGAGCAATGAGCAGTTCTTC.

This clonotype was detected ten times or more. The gene calls are TRBV21-1 and TRBJ2-1; the D segment call TRBD1 is taken from the table without a DNA check. TRBV21-1 is recorded as a pseudogene. The CDR3 runs 15 residues. DNA for the CDR3: TGTGCCAGCAGCCCCCTCGGAGCAGGCCACAATGAGCAGTTCTTC. This translates into CASSPLGAGHNEQFF.

This clonotype has just a few counts. The V and J genes are TRBV7-9 and TRBJ1-1; 10 positions agree with TRBD1. This CDR3 spans 14 amino acids. Trimming cost V 4 bases and J 5 bases; bases outside gene matches: 4. In germline, CDR1 is SEHNR, CDR2 FQNEAQ (reference sequence). CDR3: CASSSGQGRTEAFF. The CDR3 DNA reads as TGTGCCAGCAGCTCGGGACAGGGGCGGACTGAAGCTTTCTTT.

Only a few counts were recorded for this clonotype. The CDR3 sequence: CASSYRIDNQETQYF. CDR3 DNA: TGTGCCAGCAGTTACAGGATTGACAACCAAGAGACCCAGTACTTC. The chain joins TRBV6-5 to TRBJ2-5, with D unclear. Trimming removed 2 bases at V and 0 bases at J, with 10 bases between. Germline CDR1 MNHEY, CDR2 SVGAGI. This CDR3 is 15 amino acids long.

This clonotype was seen a handful of times. The V gene is TRBV7-8, the J gene TRBJ2-5; D not resolved. The CDR3 is 14 amino acids. V was clipped by 1 base and J by 2 bases, with 8 bases between them. Germline V gene lookup returns CDR1 SGHVS and CDR2 FQNEAQ. CDR3 sequence reads: CASSLVTGQETQYF. The CDR3 DNA reads as TGTGCCAGCAGCTTAGTAACGGGTCAAGAGACCCAGTACTTC.